Shown below are 2 T cell receptor beta chains from a single sample sequenced in a study of cytotoxic CD8 clonotypes in ibrutinib-treated CLL. Data came from immunoSEQ multiplex PCR; TCRdb stores just in-frame clones and leaves some out. The sample records fewer than 80,000 clones, 45% to 65% being singletons. The starting material was PBMCs, obtained after 12 months of ibrutinib treatment. The receptors derive from a human donor with chronic lymphocytic leukemia.

This clone showed up many times. This chain links TRBV5-4 with TRBJ1-2; D is possibly TRBD1 (5 bases). V was shortened by 1 base and J by 4 bases, with 14 bases between the two germline ends. CDR3 size: 15 residues. Per the germline V gene, CDR1 is SGHNT and CDR2 is YYREEE (reference sequence). This chain's CDR3 is CASSLLGAGGYGYTF. As DNA, the CDR3 is TGTGCCAGCAGCTTGCTCGGGGCAGGCGGCTATGGCTACACCTTC.

The rearrangement uses TRBV2 and TRBJ2-5, with D unresolved. Germline V gene sequence: CDR1 SNHLY, CDR2 FYNNEI. The CDR3 is 15 residues long. V was trimmed by 4 bases and J by 0 bases, leaving 12 bases between them. The CDR3 reads CASSGANLYQETQYF. In nucleotides, the CDR3 is TGTGCCAGCAGTGGGGCGAATCTGTACCAAGAGACCCAGTACTTC.